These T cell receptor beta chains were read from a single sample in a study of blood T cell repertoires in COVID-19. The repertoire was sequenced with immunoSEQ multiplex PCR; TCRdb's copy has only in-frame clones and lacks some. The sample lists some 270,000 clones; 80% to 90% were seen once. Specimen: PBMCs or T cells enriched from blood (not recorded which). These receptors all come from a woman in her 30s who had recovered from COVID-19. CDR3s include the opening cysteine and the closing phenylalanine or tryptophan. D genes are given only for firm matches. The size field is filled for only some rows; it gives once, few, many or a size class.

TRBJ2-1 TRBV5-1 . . TGCGCCAGCAGCTTCGATCTTGCAGGAAACAATGAGCAGTTCTTC CASSFDLAGNNEQFF
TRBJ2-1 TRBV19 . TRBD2 TGTGCCAGTAGTTATGCTAGCGGGAGCGGGGCCGTCCTTGAGCAGTTCTTC CASSYASGSGAVLEQFF
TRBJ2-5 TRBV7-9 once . TGTGCCAGCAGTCAACAGGAGCGAGGAGAGACCCAGTACTTC CASSQQERGETQYF
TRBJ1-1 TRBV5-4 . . TGTGCCAGCAGCTTCAAACTACATCAAGTTCAACGCACTGAAGCTTTCTTT CASSFKLHQVQRTEAFF
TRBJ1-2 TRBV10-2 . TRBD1 TGCGCCAGCAGTGTTTCCGGGACAGGGATCTATGGCTACACCTTC CASSVSGTGIYGYTF
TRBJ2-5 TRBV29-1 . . TGCAGCGTCCAGAACCAAGAGACCCAGTACTTC CSVQNQETQYF
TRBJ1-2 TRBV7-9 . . TGTGCCAGCAGCTTAATGGGCACAGACTATGGCTACACCTTC CASSLMGTDYGYTF
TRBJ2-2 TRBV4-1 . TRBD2 TGCGCCAGCAGCTCGGGACTAGCGAACCCCCGGGAGCTGTTTTTT CASSSGLANPRELFF
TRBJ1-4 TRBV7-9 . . TGTGCCAGCAGCCAGGGGAATGCCAATGAAAAACTGTTTTTT CASSQGNANEKLFF
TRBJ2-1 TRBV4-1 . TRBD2 TGCGCCAGCAGCCAAGTAGGGAGGGAGCCTTACAATGAGCAGTTCTTC CASSQVGREPYNEQFF
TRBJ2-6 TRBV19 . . TGTGCCAGTTACTCTGGGGCCAACGTCCTGACTTTC CASYSGANVLTF
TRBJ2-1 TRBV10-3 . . TGTGCCATCAGAGATGGCACAGGCAATGAGCAGTTCTTC CAIRDGTGNEQFF
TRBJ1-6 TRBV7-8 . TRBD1 TGTGCCAGCAGCGAACGACAGGGTTTTTCACCCCTCCACTTT CASSERQGFSPLHF
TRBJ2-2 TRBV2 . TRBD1 TGTGCCAGCAGTGCCACTTTGACAGGGGAACACTCGGAGGAGCTGTTTTTT CASSATLTGEHSEELFF
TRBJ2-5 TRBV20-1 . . TGCAGTCCTCAACGGGGAGAGACCCAGTACTTC CSPQRGETQYF
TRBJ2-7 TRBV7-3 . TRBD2 TGTGCCAGCAGCCCGACTAGCGGGAGCCACGAGCAGTACTTC CASSPTSGSHEQYF
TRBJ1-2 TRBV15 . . TGTGCCACCAGCAGAGGCGCCCGCTATGGCTACACCTTC CATSRGARYGYTF
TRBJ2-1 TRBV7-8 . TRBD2 TGTGCCAGCAGCTTAGCGAGGGCGGGAGGGCCAGTTGGTAATGAGCAGTTCTTC CASSLARAGGPVGNEQFF
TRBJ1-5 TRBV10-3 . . TGTGCCACGGGGGGGAATCAGCCCCAGCATTTT CATGGNQPQHF
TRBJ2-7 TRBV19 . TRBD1 TGTGCCAGTAGTCCAAGCGGACAGGGTGGAAGGTACGAGCAGTACTTC CASSPSGQGGRYEQYF
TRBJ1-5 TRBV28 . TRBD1 TGTGCCAGCAGTGTGACAGGGGGAAGCAATCAGCCCCAGCATTTT CASSVTGGSNQPQHF
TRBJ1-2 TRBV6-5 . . TGTGCCAGCAGCCGGGACTATGGCTACACCTTC CASSRDYGYTF
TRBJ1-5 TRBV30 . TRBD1 TGTGCCTGGAGTGCCGGGACAGTCAATCAGCCCCAGCATTTT CAWSAGTVNQPQHF
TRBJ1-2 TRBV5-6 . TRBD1 TGTGCCAGCAGCTTGTGGGACAGGGACAATTTTGGCTACACCTTC CASSLWDRDNFGYTF
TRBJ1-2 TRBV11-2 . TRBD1 TGTGCCAGCAGCCCTTCCGGGACAGGGGGCGCCCGCCGAGGCTACACCTTC CASSPSGTGGARRGYTF
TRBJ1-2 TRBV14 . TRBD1 TGTGCCAGCAGCCTTAGGACAGGTTTCTATGGCTACACCTTC CASSLRTGFYGYTF
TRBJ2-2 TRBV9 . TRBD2 TGTGCCAGCAGCGTAACAAGCGGGAGCTTATCGAACACCGGGGAGCTGTTTTTT CASSVTSGSLSNTGELFF
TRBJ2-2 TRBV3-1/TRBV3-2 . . TGTGCCAGCAGCCCCCCGTCCGTAGTAACGAACACCGGGGAGCTGTTTTTT CASSPPSVVTNTGELFF
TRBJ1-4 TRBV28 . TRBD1 TGTGCCAGCAGTTTCCCTGGGACAGGGGGTGTCGGAAAACTGTTTTTT CASSFPGTGGVGKLFF
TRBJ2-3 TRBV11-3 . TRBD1 TGTGCCAGCAGCTTAGGAGGGGGCCCTAGCACAGATACGCAGTATTTT CASSLGGGPSTDTQYF
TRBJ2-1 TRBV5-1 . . TGCGCCAGTCGACTACAAGGCTCCTACAATGAGCAGTTCTTC CASRLQGSYNEQFF
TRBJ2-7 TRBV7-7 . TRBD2 TGTGCCAGCAGCCCCGGACTAGCGGGGTTCTACGAGCAGTACTTC CASSPGLAGFYEQYF
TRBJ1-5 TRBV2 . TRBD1 TGTGCCAGCAGTGAGGACGCCTCAACAGGGGGCTGGAATCAGCCCCAGCATTTT CASSEDASTGGWNQPQHF
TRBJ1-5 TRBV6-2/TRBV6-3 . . TGTGCCAGCAGTTATAAATCCAGGTTGATCAATCAGCCCCAGCATTTT CASSYKSRLINQPQHF
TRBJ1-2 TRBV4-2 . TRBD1 TGTGCCAGCAGAAAGAGAGACACTAGGACAGGGGCTAACTATGGCTACACCTTC CASRKRDTRTGANYGYTF
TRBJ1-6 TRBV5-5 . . TGTGCCAGCAGCCTCGATTCACCCCTCCACTTT CASSLDSPLHF
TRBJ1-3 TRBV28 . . TGTGCCAGCAGTCCCGGTGGGCTCTCTGGAAACACCATATATTTT CASSPGGLSGNTIYF
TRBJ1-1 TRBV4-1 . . TGCGCCAGCAGCACTCACTCGTCCGCGAACACTGAAGCTTTCTTT CASSTHSSANTEAFF
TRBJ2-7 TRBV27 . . TGTGCCAGCAGTCGCGTTGGGGCGTTTTACGAGCAGTACTTC CASSRVGAFYEQYF
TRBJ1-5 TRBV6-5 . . TGTGCCAGCAGTTCTCTAAGGACTAATCAGCCCCAGCATTTT CASSSLRTNQPQHF
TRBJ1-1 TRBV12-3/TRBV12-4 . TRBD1 TGTGCCAGCAGTCCGACAGGGCCTGAAGCTTTCTTT CASSPTGPEAFF
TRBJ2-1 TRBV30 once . TGTGCCTGGAGTGAAGCTACCCTCAATGAGCAGTTCTTC CAWSEATLNEQFF
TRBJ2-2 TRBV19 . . TGTGCCATCCAGGGCATCCTCCCCGGGGAGCTGTTTTTT CAIQGILPGELFF
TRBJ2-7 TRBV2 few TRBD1 TGTGCCAGCAGCCTAACAGGGGACCAGATAGCCTACGAGCAGTACTTC CASSLTGDQIAYEQYF
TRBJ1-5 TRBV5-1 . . TGCGCCAGCAGCTTGGACGCAGGCCCAGAGAGCAATCAGCCCCAGCATTTT CASSLDAGPESNQPQHF
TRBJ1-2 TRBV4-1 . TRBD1 TGCGCCAGCAGCCAAGTCGGGACAGCTAACTATGGCTACACCTTC CASSQVGTANYGYTF